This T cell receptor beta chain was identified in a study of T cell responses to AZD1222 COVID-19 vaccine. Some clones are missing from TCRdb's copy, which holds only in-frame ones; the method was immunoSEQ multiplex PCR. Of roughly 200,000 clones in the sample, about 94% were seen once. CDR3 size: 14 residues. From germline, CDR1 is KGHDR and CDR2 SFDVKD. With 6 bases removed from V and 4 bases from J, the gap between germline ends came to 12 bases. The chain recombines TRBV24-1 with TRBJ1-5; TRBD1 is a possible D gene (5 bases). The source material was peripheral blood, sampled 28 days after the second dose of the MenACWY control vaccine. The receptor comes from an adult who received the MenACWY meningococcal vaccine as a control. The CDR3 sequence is CATSTGGRNQPQHF. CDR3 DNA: TGTGCCACCAGTACAGGAGGGCGGAATCAGCCCCAGCATTTT.